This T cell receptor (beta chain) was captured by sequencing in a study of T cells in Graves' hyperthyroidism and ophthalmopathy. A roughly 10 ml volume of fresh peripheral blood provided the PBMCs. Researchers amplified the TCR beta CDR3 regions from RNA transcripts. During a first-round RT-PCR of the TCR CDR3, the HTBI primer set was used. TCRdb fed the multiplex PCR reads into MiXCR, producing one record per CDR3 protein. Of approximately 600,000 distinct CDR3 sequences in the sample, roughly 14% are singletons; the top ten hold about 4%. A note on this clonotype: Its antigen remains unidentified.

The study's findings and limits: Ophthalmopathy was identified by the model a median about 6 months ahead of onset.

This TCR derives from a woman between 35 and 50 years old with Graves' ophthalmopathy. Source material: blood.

The CDR3 DNA reads as TGTGCCAGCAGCTACGTAGCGTTTGGAGACACCGGGGAGCTGTTTTTT. Its translation: CASSYVAFGDTGELFF. This rearrangement joins TRBV11-2 to TRBJ2-2, with D possibly TRBD2 on 5 matching bases. Germline loops: CDR1 SGHAT, CDR2 FQNNGV. The CDR3 has 16 residues. V was trimmed by 4 bases and J by 3 bases, leaving 15 bases between them.